This T cell receptor beta chain appears in the sequencing data of a study of vaccination and CD4 T cells after COVID-19. An Oncomine TCR Beta short-read assay was used to sequence the DNA from cultured CD4+ T cells. Genomic DNA was drawn out of CD4+ T cells grown in culture. TCRdb used MiXCR to reprocess the PCR reads, holding one entry per CDR3 protein. The table has more than 10,000 distinct CDR3 sequences, 30% to 35% seen once; the top ten hold about a sixth. The V and J ends lost 4 bases and 9 bases, in that order; junction bases with no gene match: 9. CDR3 length: 14 amino acids. Germline V gives CDR1 SGHAT, CDR2 FQNNGV. Treatment defined: approximately nine-day PBMC culture with coronavirus spike peptide pools or control peptides (ViraFEST assay). ViraFEST used peptide pools to expand antigen-specific T cells, then sequenced TCRs. Turning to this clonotype: Its antigen is unidentified.

J is TRBJ2-1 and V is TRBV11-2; 7 bases align to TRBD2. This receptor was taken from a human donor who had recovered from COVID-19. Sequences were derived from CD4+ T cells from blood, cultured in vitro, sampled after SARS-CoV-2 vaccination. The CDR3 DNA reads as TGTGCCAGCAGCTCTGGGAGGGCTAGTACTGAGCAGTTCTTC. This sequence encodes CASSSGRASTEQFF.